This TCR beta chain was sequenced for a study of CD8+ T cells in alopecia areata (dated by TCRdb to 2017 to 2018). Study-level background: Skin from C3H/HeJ donors with spontaneous alopecia (about 6-13 months old) was grafted onto female C3H/HeJ recipients aged about 6-10 weeks. High-throughput TCRbeta sequencing was used to examine T cell clonal expansion in alopecia areata in both the C3H/HeJ mouse model and human patients. Scalp tissue and sorted CD4+ and CD8+ peripheral blood T cells from patchy and totalis/universalis alopecia areata patients and from healthy controls were covered by human TCRbeta sequencing. Clonality in the scalp was compared among normal scalp (n=4), patchy alopecia areata scalp (n=8), and alopecia totalis/universalis scalp (n=8). RNA was obtained with the PAXgene miRNA kit for fixed scalp, the miRNeasy kit for PBMCs, and the RNeasy kit for mouse skin. TCRbeta CDR3 regions were amplified by immunoSEQ multiplex PCR with 35 Vbeta forward and 13 Jbeta reverse primers. What the work shows at the level of the full study, not this receptor alone: TCR sequences shared between patients were less clear than in mice, possibly partly because of HLA diversity in the patient population. Higher clonality and more expanded CD8+ clones were observed in lesional scalp than in normal scalp, particularly in alopecia totalis/universalis, a finding suggestive of antigenic drive. Unlike mouse skin, which is dominated by gammadelta T cells, normal human skin has resident alphabeta T cells that are also sequenced, and this complicates analysis of the scalp TCR repertoire.

The meaning of the sample's time point label: mouse skin at time of skin grafting. To follow clonal expansion, skin biopsies were taken from mouse graft recipients at the time of grafting and at 3 and 6 weeks afterward. To prepare the library, the immunoSEQ multiplex PCR assay was applied. For TCR sequencing, RNA was extracted from every sample and reverse transcribed into cDNA to serve as template. SuperScript III was used to make first-strand cDNA, primed with a 2:1 mix of oligo-dT and random hexamers. Amplification bias was assessed with a synthetic immune receptor repertoire, and residual bias was removed computationally. Sequencing of the libraries was done on Illumina HiSeq using 60 bp reads that spanned the CDR3 and were read from J toward V. The authors processed their data as follows. Raw reads were preprocessed to remove errors, and CDR3 was defined according to IMGT conventions as the region from the conserved cysteine to phenylalanine. Clonality was computed as 1 minus the Shannon entropy, with the entropy normalized by log2 of the number of productive unique TCRs. Whether scalp clones were CD4 or CD8 was inferred by matching scalp TCRbeta sequences against CD4 and CD8 repertoires sorted from blood. This is the immuneACCESS table as TCRdb keeps it, with only in-frame sequences that have V and J called. A part of the clones is gone; compared with another copy, unresolved V genes explain less than half, and the rest is unexplained. V and J calls and clone size are copied from that table; D and trimming were computed from the DNA. The sample comprises approximately 1,100 clones, and every one was counted more than once. Roughly 7.1% of the sample goes to the ten largest clones.

At the junction V is shortened by 3 bases and J by 3 bases; bases outside the gene matches: 4. Looking up the germline V gene (reference sequence) yields CDR1 NNHNN and CDR2 SYGAGS. Its CDR3 holds 15 amino acids, cysteine through phenylalanine. The DNA shown is the part of the CDR3 that was read: 33 bases, in frame from base 1. This clone was picked up a small number of times. The antigen it binds to is not known. Because this receptor comes from a mouse, its gene names and germline sequences follow the mouse reference. The CDR3 goes on 4 residues after the read ends, and that part is filled in from the germline J gene.

The TCR was taken from a C3H/HeJ mouse with alopecia areata. The strain's MHC haplotype is H2-k. In this chain, TRBV13-2 is recombined with TRBJ2-5; TRBD2 matches 10 bases in the middle. The input for sequencing was skin, taken at week 0. The CDR3 protein: CASGAQGLGQDTQYF. The CDR3 DNA, read in part, is TGTGCCAGCGGTGCCCAGGGACTGGGGCAAGAC.